These 8 T cell receptor beta chains were all obtained from the same sample, sequenced in a study of blood T cell repertoires in COVID-19. The protocol was immunoSEQ multiplex PCR, while the TCRdb copy is restricted to in-frame clones and leaves out a portion. Among about 280,000 clones listed, approximately 85% were seen once. Sequenced input: peripheral blood. These receptor sequences come from a man aged 50 to 59 with active or convalescent COVID-19.

The chain is built from TRBV7-8 and TRBJ2-1; a possible D gene is TRBD2 (6 bases). The CDR3 runs 15 residues. The V and J ends lost 3 bases and 2 bases respectively, with 11 bases between them. CDR1 is SGHVS and CDR2 is FQNEAQ in the germline V gene. CDR3 sequence (DNA): TGTGCCAGCAGCTTTCTGGCGGGAACCTACAATGAGCAGTTCTTC. Translating it yields CASSFLAGTYNEQFF.

The chain links TRBV5-1 to TRBJ1-1, with D perhaps matching TRBD1 (5 bases). Trimming stripped 0 bases from V and 8 bases from J, with 11 bases between. The CDR3 length is 13 residues. CDR1 is SGHRS, CDR2 YFSETQ, per germline. This CDR3 reads CASSLERQGEAFF. CDR3 DNA sequence: TGCGCCAGCAGCTTGGAGCGCCAGGGAGAAGCTTTCTTT.

The chain has TRBV30 and TRBJ2-7, with D tentatively TRBD1 (6 bases). The V gene lost 8 bases and the J gene lost 0 bases, with 11 bases spanning the gap. CDR1 GTSNPN and CDR2 SVGIG come from the germline V gene (reference sequence). The CDR3 extends over 12 amino acids. CDR3: CAGQTDSYEQYF. CDR3 in DNA: TGTGCCGGACAGACAGACTCCTACGAGCAGTACTTC.

This rearrangement joins TRBV12-3 or TRBV12-4 to TRBJ2-3; D might be TRBD2 (6 bases). The CDR3 extends over 12 amino acids. V gave up 7 bases and J gave up 9 bases, with 14 bases separating them. CDR3 residues: CASKWEEGTQYF. As DNA, the CDR3 is TGTGCCAGCAAGTGGGAGGAGGGCACGCAGTATTTT.

The V gene is TRBV5-4, the J gene TRBJ2-6, with D perhaps TRBD2 (5 bases). V lost 0 bases and J lost 3, with 7 bases in between. Looked up from germline, CDR1 is SGHNT and CDR2 is YYREEE (reference sequence). The CDR3 is made up of 15 amino acids. The CDR3 spells CASSLVGDGANVLTF. DNA of the CDR3: TGTGCCAGCAGCTTGGTCGGGGATGGGGCCAACGTCCTGACTTTC.

V gene TRBV20-1 combines with J gene TRBJ2-3; tentatively, D is TRBD2 (5 bases). This CDR3 contains 14 residues. Trimming removed 3 bases at V and 2 bases at J, with 12 bases between. Germline V gene sequence: CDR1 DFQATT, CDR2 SNEGSKA (reference sequence). The CDR3 DNA is TGCAGTGCTAGTCGCGCGGGTCCCACAGATACGCAGTATTTT. Amino acids: CSASRAGPTDTQYF.

The chain is built from TRBV7-9 and TRBJ1-2; 8 positions match TRBD1. J was trimmed by 6 bases and V by 5 bases; bases with no gene match: 8. The germline V gene has CDR1 SEHNR and CDR2 FQNEAQ (reference sequence). This CDR3 has 14 amino acids. The CDR3 loop is CASSHTGQGDGYTF. As DNA, the CDR3 is TGTGCCAGCAGCCATACCGGACAGGGTGATGGCTACACCTTC. Filled out from reference TRBV7-9 and TRBJ1-2, the complete variable domain reads DTGVSQNPRHKITKRGQNVTFRCDPISEHNRLYWYRQTLGQGPEFLTYFQNEAQLEKSRLLSDRFSAERPKGSFSTLEIQRTEQGDSAMYLCASSHTGQGDGYTFGSGTRLTVV.

V is TRBV6-2 or TRBV6-3 and J is TRBJ1-1; 8 bases agree with TRBD1. V lost 2 bases to trimming and J lost 5 bases; unmatched junction nucleotides: 7. This CDR3 comprises 15 residues. Per germline, CDR1 MNHEY and CDR2 SVGEGT. CDR3: CASSYPGQGWTEAFF. In DNA, the CDR3 is TGTGCCAGCAGTTACCCCGGACAGGGTTGGACTGAAGCTTTCTTT.